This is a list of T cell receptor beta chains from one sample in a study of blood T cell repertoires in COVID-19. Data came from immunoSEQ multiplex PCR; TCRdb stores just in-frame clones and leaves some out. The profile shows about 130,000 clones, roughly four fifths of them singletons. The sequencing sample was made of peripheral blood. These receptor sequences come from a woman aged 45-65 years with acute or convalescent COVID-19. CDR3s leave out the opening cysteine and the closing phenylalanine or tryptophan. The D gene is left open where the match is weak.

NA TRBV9 ASSANMNTEAF
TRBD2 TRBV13 ASSIRLAGRISGANVLT
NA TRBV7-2 ASSRRARRGQETQY
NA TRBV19 ASRSSPSTEAF
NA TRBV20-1 SASAAADFGTDTQY
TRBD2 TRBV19 ASSIVGGLAGHSYNEQF
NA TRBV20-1 SAPWRDKLF
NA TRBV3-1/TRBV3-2 ASSQRGGRGDTIY
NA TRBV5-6 ASSLGGRYGYT
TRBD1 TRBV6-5 ASRIHRGGGYT
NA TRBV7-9 ASSLVAENYGYT
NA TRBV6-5 ASSRTRSSYEQY
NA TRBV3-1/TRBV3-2 ASSQRDYEQY
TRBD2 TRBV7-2 ASSPGLAGMLNTDTQY
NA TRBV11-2 ASSLEPGWGTEAF
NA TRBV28 ASSLGGPINEKLF
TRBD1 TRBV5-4 ASSLKQGNGELF
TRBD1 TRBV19 ASSTEGGQKAF
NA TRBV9 ASSALHHNEQF
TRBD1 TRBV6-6 ASSYSGQGNQPQH
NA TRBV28 ASSPTAGTRVVPLH
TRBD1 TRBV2 ASSTGQFHSGNTIY
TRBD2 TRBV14 ASSRSGGLTQY
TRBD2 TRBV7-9 ASSYSGTRWNEQF
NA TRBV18 ASSPARQPTGELF
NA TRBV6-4 ASSGSSILMNTEAF
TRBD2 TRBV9 ASSVTSGRATDTQY
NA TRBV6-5 AGYRVQTGELF
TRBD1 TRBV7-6 ASTHQPGQGDEQY
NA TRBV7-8 AMPKRTEAF
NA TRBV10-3 AISEPTYTDTQY
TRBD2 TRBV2 ASSGGAGGTYEQF
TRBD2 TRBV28 ASSLFASGSHNEQF
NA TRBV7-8 ASGSAGANVLT
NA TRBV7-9 ASSFVRTGNRNTEAF
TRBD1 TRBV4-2 ASSRPGQGTYEQY
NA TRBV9 ASSVASSYNEQF
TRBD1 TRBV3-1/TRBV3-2 ASSTGQGIYGYT
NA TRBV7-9 ASSLDGVGTYEQY
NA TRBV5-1 ASRQYLNSPLH
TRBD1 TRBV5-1 ASSLASLRGRAGELF
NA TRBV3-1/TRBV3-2 ASSQDWEYEQY
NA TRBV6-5 ASVRGLISYNEQF
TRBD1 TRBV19 ASSISGQGRPRRNTIY
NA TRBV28 ASSLALRQGKGYT
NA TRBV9 ASSAQPDSTYEQY
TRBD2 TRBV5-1 ASSYLAGDNEQF
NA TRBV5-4 ASSLGAASGNTIY
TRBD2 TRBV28 ATRGLAGVGSETQY
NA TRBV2 ASSYQETQY
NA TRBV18 ASSPNAGDTEAF
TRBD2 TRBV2 ATLAGGGTDTQY
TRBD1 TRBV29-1 SVDGQGRNTEAF
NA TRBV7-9 ASSLGEGNPEAF
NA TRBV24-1 ATQAQETQY
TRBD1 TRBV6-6 ASSNVGDRGGEQY
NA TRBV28 ASSLLRAGVDDGYT